This T cell receptor (beta chain) appears in the sequencing data of a study of blood T cell repertoires in COVID-19. Authors' processing steps: Amplified reference gene primers provided the basis for estimating nucleated cell counts. TCRdb's copy holds only in-frame clones and misses some; the assay was immunoSEQ multiplex PCR. V and J calls and clone size are given by that table; D and trimming were obtained from the DNA. The sample records approximately 26,000 clones, more than 70% being singletons. Trimming took off 2 bases at V and 1 base at J, with 9 bases between the two ends. The germline gives CDR1 MGHDK, CDR2 SYGVNS. There are 15 residues in the CDR3.

Sequencing used peripheral blood. This TCR came from a human donor in a cohort sampled during active COVID-19. The V and J genes are TRBV25-1 and TRBJ1-3, with unresolved D. In DNA form, the CDR3 reads TGTGCCAGCAGTGAACCCGGTCCTTCTGGAAACACCATATATTTT. Translation: CASSEPGPSGNTIYF.